This T cell receptor beta chain was retrieved from a study of control samples from healthy donors and cancer patients. The length of the CDR3 is 12 residues. Trimming cost V 4 bases and J 8 bases, with 11 bases left between them. CDR1 and CDR2 from the germline V gene are SEHNR and FQNEAQ (reference sequence). Produced via immunoSEQ multiplex PCR; TCRdb's table is partial and in-frame only. The data show under 200,000 clones, around 88% seen once. The sequencing input was blood. The sequence was collected from a woman in her 30s in good health. This chain uses TRBV7-9 with TRBJ1-2, with D hard to call. The CDR3 loop reads CASSSSNRGYTF. The CDR3 DNA is TGTGCCAGCAGCTCGTCCAATCGCGGCTACACCTTC.